The 27 T cell receptor beta chains presented below share a single source sample, sequenced in a study of blood T cell repertoires in COVID-19. Only in-frame clones appear in the TCRdb table, and some are missing; sequencing was by immunoSEQ multiplex PCR. The sample carries about 55,000 clones, about nine tenths recorded once. The specimen was peripheral blood. Receptor source: a man between 35 and 55 years old with acute or convalescent COVID-19.

This clone was counted once. CDR3 protein: CASSVNQGYNSPLHF. DNA of the CDR3: TGTGCCAGCAGCGTAAATCAGGGATATAATTCACCCCTCCACTTT. The gene calls are TRBV9 and TRBJ1-6; D is perhaps TRBD1 (5 bases). Germline values: CDR1 SGDLS, CDR2 YYNGEE. V shed 1 base and J shed 4 bases, with 9 bases lying between them. This CDR3 is 15 amino acids long. Combining the CDR3 with reference TRBV9 and TRBJ1-6 gives the whole variable domain DSGVTQTPKHLITATGQRVTLRCSPRSGDLSVYWYQQSLDQGLQFLIQYYNGEERAKGNILERFSAQQFPDLHSELNLSSLELGDSALYFCASSVNQGYNSPLHFGNGTRLTVT.

The chain couples TRBV19 to TRBJ2-1; TRBD1 matches at 9 bases. The CDR3 totals 14 residues. V trimming: 10 bases; J trimming: 10 bases; junction bases outside the gene matches: 14. CDR1 and CDR2 from the germline V gene are LNHDA and SQIVND (reference sequence). CDR3 region: CAIETGGVPREQFF. The DNA of the CDR3 is TGTGCCATCGAAACAGGGGGCGTGCCAAGGGAGCAGTTCTTC.

The chain employs TRBV29-1 and TRBJ1-2, with no clear D. The CDR3 contains 13 residues. V gave up 6 bases and J gave up 2 bases, with 13 bases separating them. Germline-derived CDR1 and CDR2 are SQVTM and ANQGSEA. CDR3 residues: CSVSEQFNYGYTF. The CDR3 nucleotides read TGCAGCGTCTCGGAGCAGTTCAACTATGGCTACACCTTC.

This clone occurred once. The V call is TRBV6-4, the J call TRBJ1-2; 8 bases match TRBD1. CDR1 MRHNA and CDR2 SNTAGT come from the germline V gene. V shed 5 bases and J 7 bases; nucleotides not matched to a gene: 6. There are 13 residues in the CDR3. The DNA of the CDR3 is TGTGCCAGCAGTCCGACAGGGGTGATTGGCTACACCTTC. This codes for CASSPTGVIGYTF.

The chain links TRBV25-1 to TRBJ2-1; D is possibly TRBD2 (5 bases). The CDR3 totals 18 residues. Trimming took off 5 bases at V and 6 bases at J, with 26 bases between the two ends. CDR1 and CDR2 from the germline V gene are MGHDK and SYGVNS. As DNA, the CDR3 is TGTGCCAGCAGTTTACAAATGGGTGTTGAAGCGGCGGGCAATGAGCAGTTCTTC. This gives the protein CASSLQMGVEAAGNEQFF.

J is TRBJ2-3 and V is TRBV6-2 or TRBV6-3; TRBD2 matches 12 bases. The CDR3 sequence is 14 residues long. Germline V CDR1 and CDR2: MNHEY, SVGEGT. The V segment lost 4 bases and the J segment 5 bases; nucleotides outside the gene matches: 1. For the CDR3, the DNA is TGTGCCAGCAGTTCGGGACTAGCGGGAGATACGCAGTATTTT. Encoded protein: CASSSGLAGDTQYF.

This chain links TRBV24-1 with TRBJ2-1, with D tentatively TRBD2 (6 bases). The germline V gene encodes CDR1 KGHDR and CDR2 SFDVKD. V shed 3 bases and J shed 12 bases, with 17 bases lying between them. The CDR3 runs to 14 residues. Here the CDR3 reads CATSDPMTSFAQFF. As DNA, the CDR3 is TGTGCCACCAGTGATCCAATGACTAGTTTCGCGCAGTTCTTC.

This chain joins TRBV9 and TRBJ2-7; 7 nucleotides align to TRBD2. The V gene end was trimmed by 7 bases and the J gene end by 6 bases; junction bases not matched to a gene: 4. The germline V gene has CDR1 SGDLS and CDR2 YYNGEE. The CDR3 sequence is 11 residues long. The CDR3 loop reads CASGREAEQYF. CDR3 nucleotide sequence: TGTGCCAGCGGGAGGGAGGCCGAGCAGTACTTC.

This clone was seen more than once but under ten times. The J gene is TRBJ2-1, the V gene TRBV25-1, with 10 bases identical to TRBD2. This CDR3 is built from 17 residues. Germline CDR1 and CDR2: MGHDK and SYGVNS. With 4 bases clipped from V and 10 bases from J, the junction kept 16 bases outside the gene matches. CDR3 protein: CASSGASQREGREEQFF. As DNA, the CDR3 is TGTGCCAGCAGTGGGGCCTCACAGCGGGAGGGCCGTGAGGAGCAGTTCTTC.

This rearrangement joins TRBV29-1 to TRBJ1-1; D unclear. V shed 4 bases and J shed 1 base, with 16 bases lying between them. CDR1 is SQVTM, CDR2 ANQGSEA, per germline. This CDR3 comprises 15 residues. CDR3: CSVGYEGSSNTEAFF. As DNA, the CDR3 is TGCAGCGTTGGGTATGAGGGCTCCTCGAACACTGAAGCTTTCTTT.

The V and J genes are TRBV6-1 and TRBJ1-2; TRBD1 is a possible D gene (6 bases). This CDR3 comprises 17 residues. Germline V gene data show CDR1 as MNHNS and CDR2 as SASEGT. The V gene lost 2 bases and the J gene lost 7 bases, with 23 bases spanning the gap. CDR3 protein: CASSERRGRTLGGGYTF. The CDR3, as DNA: TGTGCCAGCAGTGAACGGCGGGGGCGCACCCTGGGTGGTGGCTACACCTTC.

This clone was seen only a few times. The V call is TRBV30, the J call TRBJ1-3; 8 bases are a match to TRBD1. CDR3 length: 15 amino acids. After removal of 3 bases from V and 0 bases from J, the junction contained 4 bases not matched to a gene. Germline CDR1 and CDR2: GTSNPN and SVGIG (reference sequence). The CDR3 region has the DNA TGTGCCTGGAGCCAGGGGGCTCTCTCTGGAAACACCATATATTTT. Its protein is CAWSQGALSGNTIYF.

This chain links TRBV11-2 with TRBJ2-1; 8 bases are a match to TRBD1. This CDR3 has 12 residues. Germline assignment: CDR1 SGHAT and CDR2 FQNNGV. Unmatched junction bases numbered 5, after V lost 6 bases and J lost 10 bases. CDR3 DNA: TGTGCCAGCAGAGACAGGGGAGGAGAGCAGTTCTTC. It codes for CASRDRGGEQFF.

This clone was observed a single time. The V and J genes are TRBV7-2 and TRBJ2-2, with 9 positions matching TRBD2. V trimming: 0 bases; J trimming: 4 bases; junction bases outside the gene matches: 15. The germline gives CDR1 SGHTA, CDR2 FQGNSA. This CDR3 region has 20 residues. CDR3 in amino acids: CASSLAPADSGSRGTGELFF. The CDR3 coding sequence is TGTGCCAGCAGCTTAGCGCCGGCGGATAGCGGGAGCCGTGGCACCGGGGAGCTGTTTTTT.

The rearrangement joins TRBV6-5 to TRBJ2-1, with a weak D call TRBD1 (5 bases). CDR3 length: 13 residues. V was clipped by 6 bases and J by 8 bases, with 14 bases between them. Germline assignment: CDR1 MNHEY and CDR2 SVGAGI. CDR3 sequence: CASSEQGIYEQFF. In DNA form, the CDR3 reads TGTGCCAGCAGCGAGCAGGGTATCTATGAGCAGTTCTTC.

In DNA, the CDR3 is TGTGCCACCAGCAGAGAGAACATCGGAGGCGCCAACGTCCTGACTTTC. It encodes CATSRENIGGANVLTF. This chain joins TRBV15 and TRBJ2-6; possibly TRBD2 for D (5 bases). Germline lookup yields CDR1 LNHNV and CDR2 YYDKDF (reference sequence). V lost 0 bases and J lost 7, with 13 bases in between. The CDR3 sequence is 16 residues long.

The chain has TRBV7-2 and TRBJ1-1; 7 bases are a match to TRBD1. Losses at the gene ends were 5 bases for V and 1 base for J; bases not matched to a gene: 4. Germline assignment: CDR1 SGHTA and CDR2 FQGNSA. The CDR3 is made up of 14 amino acids. The CDR3 bases are TGTGCCAGCAGCCCACAGGGGTCGAACACTGAAGCTTTCTTT. Its protein is CASSPQGSNTEAFF.

V usage is TRBV19 and J usage is TRBJ1-4, with D perhaps TRBD1 (6 bases). Germline V CDR1 and CDR2: LNHDA, SQIVND (reference sequence). The CDR3 is 15 amino acids. The germline V and J ends were trimmed by 5 bases and 8 bases, with 18 bases remaining between them. CDR3 region: CASSVTGPPGEKLFF. The CDR3, as DNA: TGTGCCAGTAGTGTCACAGGGCCCCCTGGGGAAAAACTGTTTTTT.

This chain connects TRBV7-3 to TRBJ1-2; 7 nucleotides match TRBD1. This CDR3 has 14 residues. J lost 14 bases, V lost 5 bases, and 17 bases had no gene match. Germline-derived CDR1 and CDR2 are SGHTA and FQGTGA. CDR3 in amino acids: CASSPLEDRSPVTF. Here the CDR3 DNA reads TGTGCCAGCAGCCCGCTTGAGGACAGGTCCCCCGTGACCTTC.

In this sample, this clone turned up once. V usage is TRBV27 and J usage is TRBJ1-2, with D tentatively TRBD1 (6 bases). Germline loops: CDR1 MNHEY, CDR2 SMNVEV (reference sequence). V was clipped by 5 bases and J by 2 bases, with 18 bases between them. The CDR3 is 16 residues long. CDR3 DNA: TGTGCCAGCAGTCTGACTGCGGGCAGGGGCAACTATGGCTACACCTTC. Its translation: CASSLTAGRGNYGYTF.

The chain employs TRBV10-3 and TRBJ2-3; 14 nucleotides align to TRBD2. CDR3 length: 19 amino acids. CDR1 is ENHRY, CDR2 SYGVKD, per germline. Losses at the gene ends were 0 bases for V and 0 bases for J; bases not matched to a gene: 5. CDR3 nucleotides: TGTGCCATCAGTGAGTCCCGACTAGCGGGAGGGCCAAGCACAGATACGCAGTATTTT. It is translated as CAISESRLAGGPSTDTQYF.

The chain is built from TRBV19 and TRBJ2-5, with 7 bases lining up with TRBD2. Germline trimming cut 5 bases from V and 0 bases from J; bases unmatched to any gene: 6. CDR1 is LNHDA and CDR2 is SQIVND in the germline V gene (reference sequence). The CDR3 has 15 residues. The CDR3 DNA is TGTGCCAGTAGTTCTAGCGGAGGGTACCAAGAGACCCAGTACTTC. It specifies CASSSSGGYQETQYF.

The V call is TRBV3-1 (or the pseudogene TRBV3-2), the J call TRBJ2-1, with a tentative D call TRBD2 (5 bases). The germline V gene encodes CDR1 LGHDT and CDR2 YNNKEL (reference sequence). Trimming stripped 1 base from V and 4 bases from J, with 11 bases between. The CDR3 is 15 residues long. The CDR3 DNA follows: TGTGCCAGCAGCCAAGGAGCAGGAGGATACAATGAGCAGTTCTTC. As protein: CASSQGAGGYNEQFF.

The gene calls are TRBV9 and TRBJ2-5; TRBD1 matches at 9 bases. V lost 4 bases, J lost 5 bases, and 15 bases stayed unmatched. Germline V gives CDR1 SGDLS, CDR2 YYNGEE. The length of the CDR3 is 17 residues. The CDR3 region is CASSPNAEQGARETQYF. The CDR3 nucleotides are TGTGCCAGCAGCCCGAACGCGGAACAGGGGGCAAGGGAGACCCAGTACTTC. Supplemented by reference TRBV9 and TRBJ2-5, the full variable domain reads DSGVTQTPKHLITATGQRVTLRCSPRSGDLSVYWYQQSLDQGLQFLIQYYNGEERAKGNILERFSAQQFPDLHSELNLSSLELGDSALYFCASSPNAEQGARETQYFGPGTRLLVL.

The rearrangement joins TRBV6-5 to TRBJ2-7; 7 positions agree with TRBD2. J gave up 0 bases and V 5 bases, and 4 bases lay outside the gene matches. CDR3 length equals 14 residues. In germline, CDR1 is MNHEY, CDR2 SVGAGI. The CDR3 region is CASSTRGNSYEQYF. As DNA, the CDR3 is TGTGCCAGCAGTACGCGGGGGAACTCCTACGAGCAGTACTTC.

The gene calls are TRBV7-2 and TRBJ2-5; 9 nucleotides align to TRBD2. Germline V gene lookup returns CDR1 SGHTA and CDR2 FQGNSA. The CDR3 has 14 residues. V lost 5 bases and J lost 2; bases outside the gene matches: 3. CDR3 residues: CASSRLAAQETQYF. The DNA of the CDR3 is TGTGCCAGCAGCAGACTAGCGGCACAAGAGACCCAGTACTTC.

This clone has more than one count but fewer than ten. Other nucleotide sequences in the sample specify the same CDR3. J is TRBJ2-3 and V is TRBV11-2; D unclear. The germline CDR1 and CDR2 sequences are SGHAT and FQNNGV. The CDR3 runs to 12 residues. The V end was cut by 4 bases, the J end by 3 bases, with 5 bases between. The CDR3 protein is CASSSQTDTQYF. Here the CDR3 DNA reads TGTGCCAGCAGCTCCCAGACAGATACGCAGTATTTT.